Sequencing of this T cell receptor (beta chain) was carried out in a study of shared clonotypes between healthy human individuals. Study-wide results and limits: Few donors restricted represented genetic and exposure-history diversity. Non-shared clonotypes had lower generation probabilities than clonotypes shared by all four sorted-subset donors. Several donors held approximately 4.5% of naive CD4 clonotypes in common.

Turning to this clone: The antigen is not known.

The CDR3 is made up of 15 amino acids. CDR1 and CDR2 from the germline V gene are SGHVS and FQNEAQ. V was pared by 1 base and J by 2 bases, with 4 bases of the junction left unmatched. Per the original data handling: Filtering differed for immunoSEQ, which gave only junction sequences without quality scores. Clones were read by immunoSEQ multiplex PCR, and TCRdb kept only the in-frame ones, dropping some. V and J calls and clone size are as listed in that table; D and trimming were resolved from the DNA. The data show 2 million to 2.5 million clones, with approximately 96% seen just once and less than 0.15% held by the top ten.

The TCR sequence derives from a man aged 18 to 29 in good health. The chain carries TRBV7-8 and TRBJ2-5; 7 bases line up with TRBD1. The sequenced material came from naive CD4+ T cells sorted from blood. Subset described: CD45RA+ positively selected. Here the CDR3 reads CASSLEGARQETQYF. The DNA for the CDR3 is TGTGCCAGCAGCTTAGAGGGGGCAAGACAAGAGACCCAGTACTTC.